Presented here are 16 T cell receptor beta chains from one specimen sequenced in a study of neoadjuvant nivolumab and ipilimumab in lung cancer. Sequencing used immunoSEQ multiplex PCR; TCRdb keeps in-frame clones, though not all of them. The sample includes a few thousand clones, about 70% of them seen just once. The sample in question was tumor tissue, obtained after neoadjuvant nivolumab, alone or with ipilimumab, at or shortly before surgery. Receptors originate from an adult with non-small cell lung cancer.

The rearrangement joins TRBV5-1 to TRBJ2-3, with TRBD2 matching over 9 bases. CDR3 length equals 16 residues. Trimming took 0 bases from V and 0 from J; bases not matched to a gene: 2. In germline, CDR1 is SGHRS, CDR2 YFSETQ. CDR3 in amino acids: CASSLGLAASTDTQYF. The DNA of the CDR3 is TGCGCCAGCAGCTTGGGACTAGCGGCTAGCACAGATACGCAGTATTTT.

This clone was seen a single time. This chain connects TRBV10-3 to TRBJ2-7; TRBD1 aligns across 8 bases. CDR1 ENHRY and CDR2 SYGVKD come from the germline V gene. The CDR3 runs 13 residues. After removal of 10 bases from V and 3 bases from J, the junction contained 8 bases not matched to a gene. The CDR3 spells CASAGQANYEQYV. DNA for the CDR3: TGTGCCAGCGCGGGACAGGCAAACTACGAGCAGTACGTC.

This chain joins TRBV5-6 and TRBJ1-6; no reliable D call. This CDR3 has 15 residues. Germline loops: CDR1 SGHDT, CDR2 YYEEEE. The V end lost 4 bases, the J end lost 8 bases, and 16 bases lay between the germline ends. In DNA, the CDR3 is TGTGCCAGCAGCCGGGCGCTGTCCCGGGATTCACCCCTCCACTTT. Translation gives CASSRALSRDSPLHF.

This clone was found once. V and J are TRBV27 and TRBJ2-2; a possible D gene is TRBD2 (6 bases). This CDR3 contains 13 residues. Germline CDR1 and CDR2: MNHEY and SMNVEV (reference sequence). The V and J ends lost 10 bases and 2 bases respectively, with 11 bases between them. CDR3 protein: CATSGSNTGELFF. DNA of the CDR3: TGTGCCACCAGCGGGTCTAACACCGGGGAGCTGTTTTTT.

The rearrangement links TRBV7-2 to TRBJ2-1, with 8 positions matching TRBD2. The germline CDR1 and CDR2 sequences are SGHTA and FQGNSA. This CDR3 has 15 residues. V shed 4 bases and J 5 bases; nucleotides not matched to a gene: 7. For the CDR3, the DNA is TGTGCCAGCAGCTCCCGTAGCGGGGCTGACAATGAGCAGTTCTTC. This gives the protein CASSSRSGADNEQFF.

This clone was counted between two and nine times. CDR3: CASLGRSSYNEQFF. CDR3 DNA: TGTGCCAGCCTGGGACGCAGCTCCTACAATGAGCAGTTCTTC. The rearrangement uses TRBV2 and TRBJ2-1; D may match TRBD1 or TRBD2 (5 bases each). CDR3 length equals 14 residues. Germline CDR1 reads SNHLY; CDR2 reads FYNNEI. Trimming left V 8 bases short and J 0 bases short, with 11 bases between.

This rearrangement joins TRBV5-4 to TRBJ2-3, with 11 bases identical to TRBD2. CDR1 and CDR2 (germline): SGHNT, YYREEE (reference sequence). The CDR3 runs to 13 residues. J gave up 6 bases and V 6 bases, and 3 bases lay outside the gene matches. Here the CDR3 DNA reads TGTGCCAGCACCTCTAGCGGGGGGGATACGCAGTATTTT. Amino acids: CASTSSGGDTQYF.

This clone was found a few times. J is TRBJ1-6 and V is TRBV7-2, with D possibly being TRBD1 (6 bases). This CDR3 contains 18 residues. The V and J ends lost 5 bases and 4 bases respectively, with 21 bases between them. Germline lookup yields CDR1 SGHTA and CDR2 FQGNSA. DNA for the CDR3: TGTGCCAGCAGCCCCGGACAGCCGTCCCTTTTGTATAATTCACCCCTCCACTTT. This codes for CASSPGQPSLLYNSPLHF.

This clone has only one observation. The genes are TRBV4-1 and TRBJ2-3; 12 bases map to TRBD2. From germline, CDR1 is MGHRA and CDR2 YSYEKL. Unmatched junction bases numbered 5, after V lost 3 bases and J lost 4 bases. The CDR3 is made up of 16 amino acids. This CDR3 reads CASSQELAGGSDTQYF. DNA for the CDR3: TGCGCCAGCAGCCAGGAACTAGCGGGGGGATCAGATACGCAGTATTTT.

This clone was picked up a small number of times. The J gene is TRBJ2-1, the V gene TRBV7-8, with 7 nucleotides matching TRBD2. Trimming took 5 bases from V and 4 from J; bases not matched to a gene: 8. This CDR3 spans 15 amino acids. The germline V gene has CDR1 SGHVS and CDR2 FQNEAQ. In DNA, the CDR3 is TGTGCCAGCAGCCCCCTGGCTAGCGGTTACAATGAGCAGTTCTTC. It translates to CASSPLASGYNEQFF. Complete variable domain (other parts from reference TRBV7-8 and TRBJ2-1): GAGVSQSPRYKVAKRGQDVALRCDPISGHVSLFWYQQALGQGPEFLTYFQNEAQLDKSGLPSDRFFAERPEGSVSTLKIQRTQQEDSAVYLCASSPLASGYNEQFFGPGTRLTVL.

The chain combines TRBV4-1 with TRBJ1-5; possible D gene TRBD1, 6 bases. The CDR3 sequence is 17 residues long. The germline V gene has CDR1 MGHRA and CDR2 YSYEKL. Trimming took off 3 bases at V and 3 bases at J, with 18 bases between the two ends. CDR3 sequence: CASSHLMGAPTNQPQHF. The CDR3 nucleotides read TGCGCCAGCAGCCACCTGATGGGGGCGCCCACCAATCAGCCCCAGCATTTT.

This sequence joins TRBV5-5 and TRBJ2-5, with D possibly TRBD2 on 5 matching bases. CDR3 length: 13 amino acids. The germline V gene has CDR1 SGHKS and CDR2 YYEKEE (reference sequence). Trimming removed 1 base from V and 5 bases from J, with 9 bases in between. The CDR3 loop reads CASSLPGKETQYF. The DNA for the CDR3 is TGTGCCAGCAGCTTGCCCGGGAAGGAGACCCAGTACTTC.

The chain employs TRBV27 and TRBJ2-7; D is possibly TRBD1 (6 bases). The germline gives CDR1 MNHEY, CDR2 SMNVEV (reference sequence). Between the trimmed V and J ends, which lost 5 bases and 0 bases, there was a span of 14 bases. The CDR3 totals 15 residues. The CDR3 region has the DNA TGTGCCAGCAGTCGACGACAGGACTCCTCCTACGAGCAGTACGTC. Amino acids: CASSRRQDSSYEQYV.

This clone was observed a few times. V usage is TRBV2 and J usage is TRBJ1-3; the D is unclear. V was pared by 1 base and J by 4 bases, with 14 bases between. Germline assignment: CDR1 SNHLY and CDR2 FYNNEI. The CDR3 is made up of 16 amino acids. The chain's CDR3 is CASSEGGLLSGNTIYF. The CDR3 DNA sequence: TGTGCCAGCAGTGAAGGAGGTTTACTCTCAGGAAACACCATATATTTT.

In DNA, the CDR3 is TGTGCCAGCGTATCAACGCAGGGGTCCTACGAGCAGTACTTC. As protein: CASVSTQGSYEQYF. The chain employs TRBV18 and TRBJ2-7; possible D gene TRBD1, 6 bases. The V and J ends lost 8 bases and 1 base respectively, with 15 bases between them. The CDR3 runs to 14 residues. Germline CDR1 reads KGHSH; CDR2 reads LQKENI.

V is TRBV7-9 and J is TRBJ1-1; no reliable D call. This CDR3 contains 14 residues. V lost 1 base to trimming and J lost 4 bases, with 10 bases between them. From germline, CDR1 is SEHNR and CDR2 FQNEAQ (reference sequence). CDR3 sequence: CASSLGGVSTEAFF. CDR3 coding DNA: TGTGCCAGCAGCTTAGGCGGGGTTAGCACTGAAGCTTTCTTT.